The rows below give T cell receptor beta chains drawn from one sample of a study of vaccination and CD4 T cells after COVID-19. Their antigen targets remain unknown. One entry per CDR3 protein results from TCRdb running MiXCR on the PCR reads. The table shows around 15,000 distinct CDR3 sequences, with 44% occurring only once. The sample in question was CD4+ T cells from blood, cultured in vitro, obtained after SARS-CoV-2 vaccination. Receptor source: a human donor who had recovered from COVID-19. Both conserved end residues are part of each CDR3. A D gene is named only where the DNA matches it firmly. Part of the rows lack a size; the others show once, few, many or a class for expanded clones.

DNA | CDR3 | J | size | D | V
TGTGCCAGCAGCTTTTCGAACCTTACAGGGCCACGTCCCCACTTC | CASSFSNLTGPRPHF | TRBJ2-7 | medium-sized | - | TRBV5-6
TGTGCCAGCAGCCCACCCATTATAGATAGGGAGGAGACCCAGTACTTC | CASSPPIIDREETQYF | TRBJ2-5 | - | - | TRBV7-9
TGTGCCAGCAGTTTAGGAGCGGCTAGCAGAACTCAAGAGACCCAGTACTTC | CASSLGAASRTQETQYF | TRBJ2-5 | few | - | TRBV28
TGTGCCAGCAGTCTCCCTAGCGCCAACAATGAGCAGTTCTTC | CASSLPSANNEQFF | TRBJ2-1 | once | - | TRBV6-2/TRBV6-3
TGTGCCAGCAGTCCGCAGGGGGTTAGCACAGATACGCAGTATTTT | CASSPQGVSTDTQYF | TRBJ2-3 | - | TRBD1 | TRBV6-1
TGTGCCAGCAAGGACAGGGCACTTGGAAACACCATATATTTT | CASKDRALGNTIYF | TRBJ1-3 | - | TRBD1 | TRBV2
TGTGCCTGGAGTTCACAGGGCGCGGTCCTCTACGAGCAGTACTTC | CAWSSQGAVLYEQYF | TRBJ2-7 | few | - | TRBV30
TGTGTCAGCAGCCGGGGACAGAACCTAGGCGAGCAGTACTTC | CVSSRGQNLGEQYF | TRBJ2-7 | - | TRBD1 | TRBV7-6
TGTGCCAGCAGAAAAGCGGGTTCCGACAATGAGCAGTTCTTC | CASRKAGSDNEQFF | TRBJ2-1 | - | - | TRBV6-1
TGTGCCAGCAGCCCAACTGAAAGCAAAAACATTCAGTACTTC | CASSPTESKNIQYF | TRBJ2-4 | few | - | TRBV7-8
TGTGCCAGCAGCCAGCGTGAAACACGGCTGTTTTTT | CASSQRETRLFF | TRBJ2-2 | - | - | TRBV7-9
TGTGCCAGCAGCAAAGTTGAAGGGGGGATGAGGAACACCGGGGAGCTGTTTTTT | CASSKVEGGMRNTGELFF | TRBJ2-2 | few | - | TRBV21-1
TGCAGTGCTAGGTCACCGTACCAAGAGACCCAGTACTTC | CSARSPYQETQYF | TRBJ2-5 | medium-sized | - | TRBV20-1
TGTGCCAGCAAACCGGCGACTGAAGCTTTCTTT | CASKPATEAFF | TRBJ1-1 | once | - | TRBV25-1
TGTGCCAGCAGCCAAGTGGAGACCCAGGAGCAGTACTTC | CASSQVETQEQYF | TRBJ2-7 | once | - | TRBV4-2
TGTGCCAGTGGGACAGGGCTCTTTCAGCCCCAGCATTTT | CASGTGLFQPQHF | TRBJ1-5 | - | TRBD1 | TRBV19
TGTGCAAGTCGCGTTCGTGGGCCGCGTTACAATGAGCAGTTCTTC | CASRVRGPRYNEQFF | TRBJ2-1 | medium-sized | - | TRBV12-2
TGTGCCTGGAGTGTACGGGGCGAGGGGGTAGCCAAAAACATTCAGTACTTC | CAWSVRGEGVAKNIQYF | TRBJ2-4 | - | - | TRBV30
TGCAGTGCTAGTCGGGCCCAATCCGCCGGTGAGCAGTTCTTC | CSASRAQSAGEQFF | TRBJ2-1 | - | - | TRBV20-1
TGCAGTGCTGGTACTCCCCCCCACACAGATACGCAGTATTTT | CSAGTPPHTDTQYF | TRBJ2-3 | few | - | TRBV20-1
TGTGCCAGCAGCTTAGGGACAGGGCCCACCTATGGCTACACCTTC | CASSLGTGPTYGYTF | TRBJ1-2 | - | TRBD1 | TRBV7-2
TGCAGTGCAGAAGCCGGGACTTTCCAAGAGACCCAGTACTTC | CSAEAGTFQETQYF | TRBJ2-5 | - | - | TRBV20-1
TGTGCCAGCAGCGTAGCGGAGGCCCCCTACGAGCAGTACTTC | CASSVAEAPYEQYF | TRBJ2-7 | - | - | TRBV9
TGTGCCAGCAGCTTCATAGCGGGCCTCTCCTACGAGCAGTACTTC | CASSFIAGLSYEQYF | TRBJ2-7 | few | TRBD2 | TRBV11-1
TGCAGCGTAGCCACCTGGCAGGGCGGGAAGGAAAAACTGTTTTTT | CSVATWQGGKEKLFF | TRBJ1-4 | once | - | TRBV29-1
TGTGCCAGCAGCTTATTCAGGGGAGGAACCGGGGAGCTGTTTTTT | CASSLFRGGTGELFF | TRBJ2-2 | few | - | TRBV7-2
TGTGCCAGCTCAACCGAGTTGAACAGAAACTATGGCTACACCTTC | CASSTELNRNYGYTF | TRBJ1-2 | - | - | TRBV18
TGTGCCAGCAGCCCCCGGACAGGGGGGATGGACGAGCAGTACTTC | CASSPRTGGMDEQYF | TRBJ2-7 | few | TRBD1 | TRBV5-4
TGTGCCAGCGGGACAGGGCTCGGGGAGACCCAGTACTTC | CASGTGLGETQYF | TRBJ2-5 | few | TRBD1 | TRBV7-3
TGTGCCACCAGCAGAGATCCAGGACAGGGAGGTCAGCCCCAGCATTTT | CATSRDPGQGGQPQHF | TRBJ1-5 | few | TRBD1 | TRBV15
TGTGCCAGCAGCCCCGGACTAGCGACGTCCTACAATGAGCAGTTCTTC | CASSPGLATSYNEQFF | TRBJ2-1 | few | TRBD2 | TRBV4-2
TGTGCCAGCACCCCCGAGAGCTCCTATAATTCACCCCTCCACTTT | CASTPESSYNSPLHF | TRBJ1-6 | few | - | TRBV6-1
TGTGCCAGCAGTTTAGAAGCGGGAGTCTCCTACGAGCAGTACTTC | CASSLEAGVSYEQYF | TRBJ2-7 | - | TRBD2 | TRBV12-3/TRBV12-4
TGTGCCAGCAGTGAAACCGGGACTAGCGGGGGTAGTAAGCAGTTCTTC | CASSETGTSGGSKQFF | TRBJ2-1 | - | TRBD2 | TRBV2
TGTGCCAGCAGTTACTCAGCTTTGGCAGGGGGCAATAATTCACCCCTCCACTTT | CASSYSALAGGNNSPLHF | TRBJ1-6 | few | TRBD1 | TRBV6-5